Each of the 13 T cell receptor beta chains below was sequenced from the same sample in a study of T cell responses to AZD1222 COVID-19 vaccine (dated by TCRdb to the early 2020s). To prepare the library, the immunoSEQ multiplex PCR assay was applied. In its TCRdb copy, this immuneACCESS table keeps in-frame sequences only and misses some clones. Where compared with another copy, unresolved V genes explain less than half of these, and the others have no known cause. The sample includes fewer than 120,000 clones, with less than 95% observed a single time. Clones ranked in the top ten supply roughly 7.8% of the sample. Per the publication, the time point label means: baseline before first vaccination. The sample in question was peripheral blood, obtained on day 0 of AZD1222 vaccination. These receptors originate from an adult in good health.

The gene calls are TRBV27 and TRBJ1-5, with D hard to call. Germline assignment: CDR1 MNHEY and CDR2 SMNVEV (reference sequence). Trimming took off 6 bases at V and 4 bases at J, with 10 bases between the two ends. This CDR3 has 13 amino acids. CDR3 bases: TGTGCCAGCAGACGAGACGGGAATCAGCCCCAGCATTTT. Translating it yields CASRRDGNQPQHF.

V and J are TRBV10-1 and TRBJ2-3; D perhaps matches TRBD2 (5 bases). CDR3 size: 14 residues. Germline-derived CDR1 and CDR2 are WNHNN and SYGVQD (reference sequence). Trimming took 3 bases from V and 4 from J, leaving 11 bases between them. This CDR3 is CASSEVLVADTQYF. CDR3 sequence (DNA): TGCGCCAGCAGTGAAGTACTAGTCGCAGATACGCAGTATTTT.

This clone was recorded once. The chain uses TRBV4-2 and TRBJ1-2, with a possible D match to TRBD1 (5 bases). Deletions cut 1 base from V and 5 bases from J, with 11 bases between. CDR3 length: 14 residues. Germline V gene data show CDR1 as LGHNA and CDR2 as YNFKEQ. In DNA form, the CDR3 reads TGTGCCAGCAGCCAAGGACAGTCGGGGTATGGCTACACCTTC. As protein: CASSQGQSGYGYTF.

V is TRBV24-1 and J is TRBJ2-2; 7 bases map to TRBD1. The CDR3 runs 14 residues. Trimming removed 6 bases from V and 6 bases from J; junction bases left unmatched: 6. Germline V gene sequence: CDR1 KGHDR, CDR2 SFDVKD. DNA of the CDR3: TGTGCCACCAGTAGGGACAGCTTCGCCGGGGAGCTGTTTTTT. Translation gives CATSRDSFAGELFF.

V is TRBV6-5 and J is TRBJ1-5, with 10 bases that match TRBD1. V shed 6 bases, J shed 2 bases, and the junction held 4 bases outside the gene matches. CDR1 MNHEY and CDR2 SVGAGI come from the germline V gene. The CDR3 contains 15 residues. The CDR3 spells CASRTGGSGNQPQHF. Here the CDR3 DNA reads TGTGCCAGCAGGACAGGGGGCTCGGGCAATCAGCCCCAGCATTTT.

V gene TRBV19 combines with J gene TRBJ1-5; D possibly corresponds to TRBD1 (5 bases). Deletions cut 3 bases from V and 2 bases from J, with 14 bases between. CDR3 length: 16 amino acids. Germline CDR1 is LNHDA and CDR2 is SQIVND (reference sequence). Here the CDR3 reads CASSMLGGRGNQPQHF. The CDR3 coding sequence is TGTGCCAGTAGTATGTTGGGGGGAAGGGGCAATCAGCCCCAGCATTTT.

This chain links TRBV12-3 or TRBV12-4 with TRBJ2-7; D is uncertain. This CDR3 contains 12 residues. V was shortened by 5 bases and J by 3 bases, with 8 bases between the two germline ends. In nucleotides, the CDR3 is TGTGCCAGCAGTCCGACACTCTACGAGCAGTACTTC. Translated: CASSPTLYEQYF.

CDR3 in amino acids: CAAWTGRKSGYTF. The DNA of the CDR3 is TGTGCCGCGTGGACAGGGAGGAAGAGTGGCTACACCTTC. The chain combines TRBV27 with TRBJ1-2, with TRBD1 identical over 8 bases. CDR3 length: 13 amino acids. Germline CDR1 is MNHEY and CDR2 is SMNVEV (reference sequence). After removal of 11 bases from V and 7 bases from J, the junction contained 12 bases not matched to a gene.

This chain links TRBV30 with TRBJ1-1, with D uncertain. CDR3 length: 15 amino acids. V dropped 4 bases and J dropped 2 bases, with 17 bases sitting between them. Germline assignment: CDR1 GTSNPN and CDR2 SVGIG (reference sequence). CDR3 coding DNA: TGTGCCTGGACCCAAAAGGCGGACCCTAACACTGAAGCTTTCTTT. It encodes CAWTQKADPNTEAFF. Looking up the rest from reference TRBV30 and TRBJ1-1 gives the full variable domain: SQTIHQWPATLVQPVGSPLSLECTVEGTSNPNLYWYRQAAGRGLQLLFYSVGIGQISSEVPQNLSASRPQDRQFILSSKKLLLSDSGFYLCAWTQKADPNTEAFFGQGTRLTVV.

The V call is TRBV28, the J call TRBJ1-6; 7 nucleotides match TRBD1. This CDR3 has 14 amino acids. Per germline, CDR1 MDHEN and CDR2 SYDVKM. V dropped 4 bases and J dropped 9; count of bases not matched to a gene: 6. CDR3 in DNA: TGTGCCAGCAGTTCCCCGGGACAGCTTTCACCCCTCCACTTT. This gives the protein CASSSPGQLSPLHF. Looking up the rest from reference TRBV28 and TRBJ1-6 gives the full variable domain: DVKVTQSSRYLVKRTGEKVFLECVQDMDHENMFWYRQDPGLGLRLIYFSYDVKMKEKGDIPEGYSVSREKKERFSLILESASTNQTSMYLCASSSPGQLSPLHFGNGTRLTVT.

The chain employs TRBV28 and TRBJ1-2, with D possibly TRBD1 on 6 matching bases. Germline V gene sequence: CDR1 MDHEN, CDR2 SYDVKM. Trimming left V 4 bases short and J 2 bases short, with 8 bases between. The length of the CDR3 is 13 residues. CDR3 sequence (DNA): TGTGCCAGCAGTTACAGGGTGAACTATGGCTACACCTTC. It specifies CASSYRVNYGYTF.

In its sample, this clone was seen once. The rearrangement links TRBV19 to TRBJ1-2; D uncertain. The CDR3 extends over 8 amino acids. In germline, CDR1 is LNHDA, CDR2 SQIVND (reference sequence). V gave up 8 bases and J gave up 8 bases, with 3 bases separating them. The DNA of the CDR3 is TGTGCCAGTCCCGGCTACACCTTC. This gives the protein CASPGYTF.

Concerning this clone itself: An end of the junction does not agree with germline; a read error may underlie this. The genes are TRBV23-1 and TRBJ2-7, with 10 bases that match TRBD1. TRBV23-1 is given ORF status, its function remaining uncertain. There are 12 residues in the CDR3. CDR3 residues: CASRDRGNPKHF. The CDR3 DNA follows: TGCGCCAGCAGGGACAGGGGGAACCCTAAGCACTTC.